These 31 T cell receptor beta chains were sequenced from one sample in a study of CD4+ T cells in melanoma. TCRdb's table, derived via immunoSEQ multiplex PCR, lists solely in-frame clones and lacks some. The sample lists roughly 4,200 clones, 50% to 75% occurring once. The sequencing sample was made of cells from a culture (not recorded whether cultured in vitro). The source of these receptors is a human donor with melanoma.

J is TRBJ2-2 and V is TRBV7-2; 7 nucleotides align to TRBD1. The CDR3 is 15 residues long. From germline, CDR1 is SGHTA and CDR2 FQGNSA. Germline trimming cut 2 bases from V and 4 bases from J; bases unmatched to any gene: 4. DNA for the CDR3: TGTGCCAGCAGCTTAAGCGACAGGGTCACCGGGGAGCTGTTTTTT. It specifies CASSLSDRVTGELFF.

The rearrangement joins TRBV19 to TRBJ1-5, with D uncertain. The CDR3 extends over 12 amino acids. V dropped 6 bases and J dropped 4 bases, with 7 bases sitting between them. The germline CDR1 and CDR2 sequences are LNHDA and SQIVND (reference sequence). CDR3 nucleotides: TGTGCCAGTAGGCCCCCTAATCAGCCCCAGCATTTT. Its protein product is CASRPPNQPQHF.

This chain connects TRBV23-1 to TRBJ1-5; a possible D gene is TRBD1 (5 bases). TRBV23-1 is an ORF for which the function is uncertain. The CDR3 contains 19 residues. V gave up 1 base and J gave up 2 bases, with 21 bases separating them. The CDR3 DNA reads as TGCGCCAGCAGTCAATTAAAGGAACTAGTAGGGGACTGCAATCAGCCCCAGCATTTT. It specifies CASSQLKELVGDCNQPQHF.

V is TRBV27 and J is TRBJ2-1; D not resolved. V lost 4 bases and J 5 bases, leaving 0 bases between the germline ends. The CDR3 runs to 10 residues. Germline loops: CDR1 MNHEY, CDR2 SMNVEV (reference sequence). CDR3 sequence reads: CASSYNEQFF. In nucleotides, the CDR3 is TGTGCCAGCAGTTACAATGAGCAGTTCTTC.

J is TRBJ1-1 and V is TRBV7-9; D possibly corresponds to TRBD1 (5 bases). The CDR3 totals 13 residues. V shed 1 base and J shed 4 bases, with 7 bases lying between them. Germline V CDR1 and CDR2: SEHNR, FQNEAQ (reference sequence). CDR3 protein: CASSLDQGTEAFF. The CDR3 nucleotides read TGTGCCAGCAGCTTAGACCAGGGCACTGAAGCTTTCTTT.

The table lists this clone with a few counts. V and J are TRBV14 and TRBJ2-1, with 12 bases lining up with TRBD1. Germline CDR1 is SGHDN and CDR2 is FVKESK. V lost 4 bases, J lost 3 bases, and 4 bases stayed unmatched. The CDR3 has 16 residues. The CDR3 DNA reads as TGTGCCAGCAGCCCGGGGACAGGGGGCTACTACAATGAGCAGTTCTTC. Its protein product is CASSPGTGGYYNEQFF.

This rearrangement joins TRBV24-1 to TRBJ2-1; D is possibly TRBD1 (6 bases). The CDR3 contains 15 residues. The germline V and J ends were trimmed by 0 bases and 6 bases, with 11 bases remaining between them. Germline lookup yields CDR1 KGHDR and CDR2 SFDVKD. The CDR3 is CATSDLVQGINEQFF. CDR3 DNA sequence: TGTGCCACCAGTGATTTGGTCCAGGGGATCAATGAGCAGTTCTTC.

This chain uses TRBV18 with TRBJ2-1; 9 nucleotides line up with TRBD2. Germline V CDR1 and CDR2: KGHSH, LQKENI. The CDR3 is made up of 16 amino acids. Germline trimming cut 1 base from V and 6 bases from J; bases unmatched to any gene: 7. The CDR3 loop is CASSPLSSGNGNEQFF. For the CDR3, the DNA is TGTGCCAGCTCACCACTATCTAGCGGGAACGGCAATGAGCAGTTCTTC.

V usage is TRBV29-1 and J usage is TRBJ1-2, with D unclear. Trimming removed 6 bases at V and 6 bases at J, with 11 bases between. From germline, CDR1 is SQVTM and CDR2 ANQGSEA. The CDR3 runs to 11 residues. The CDR3 DNA follows: TGCAGCGTACTTTCGACGGATGGCTACACCTTC. It yields the protein CSVLSTDGYTF.

V gene TRBV7-9 combines with J gene TRBJ1-1, with D hard to call. The V gene lost 5 bases and the J gene lost 1 base, with 8 bases spanning the gap. Germline loops: CDR1 SEHNR, CDR2 FQNEAQ (reference sequence). The CDR3 extends over 13 amino acids. CDR3: CASSAPGNTEAFF. In DNA, the CDR3 is TGTGCCAGCAGCGCCCCAGGGAACACTGAAGCTTTCTTT.

The rearrangement links TRBV5-6 to TRBJ1-6; D not resolved. The germline V and J ends were trimmed by 4 bases and 9 bases, with 5 bases remaining between them. The CDR3 covers 11 residues. Per the germline V gene, CDR1 is SGHDT and CDR2 is YYEEEE. In DNA form, the CDR3 reads TGTGCCAGCAGCCGTGGTTCACCCCTCCACTTT. It is translated as CASSRGSPLHF.

The V gene is TRBV7-3, the J gene TRBJ2-2, with TRBD1 matching 8 bases. This CDR3 contains 14 residues. The V and J ends lost 5 bases and 11 bases, in that order; junction bases with no gene match: 10. Germline-derived CDR1 and CDR2 are SGHTA and FQGTGA. CDR3 DNA sequence: TGTGCCAGCAGCCCTCACCAGGGGGCGCGAGAGCTGTTTTTT. This codes for CASSPHQGARELFF. The variable domain in full, completed from reference TRBV7-3 and TRBJ2-2, reads GAGVSQTPSNKVTEKGKYVELRCDPISGHTALYWYRQSLGQGPEFLIYFQGTGAADDSGLPNDRFFAVRPEGSVSTLKIQRTERGDSAVYLCASSPHQGARELFFGEGSRLTVL.

The V and J genes are TRBV27 and TRBJ1-2; 8 bases are a match to TRBD1. V shed 3 bases and J 3 bases; nucleotides not matched to a gene: 3. The CDR3 has 14 amino acids. Looked up from germline, CDR1 is MNHEY and CDR2 is SMNVEV (reference sequence). The CDR3 loop is CASSFRTGHYGYTF. The CDR3 DNA reads TGTGCCAGCAGTTTTCGGACAGGGCACTATGGCTACACCTTC.

V is TRBV27 and J is TRBJ2-3; the match to TRBD1 covers 8 bases. Unmatched junction bases numbered 2, after V lost 6 bases and J lost 0 bases. The length of the CDR3 is 14 residues. In germline, CDR1 is MNHEY, CDR2 SMNVEV (reference sequence). The CDR3 region has the DNA TGTGCCAGCAGCGACAGGGGTAGCACAGATACGCAGTATTTT. This sequence encodes CASSDRGSTDTQYF.

This clone came up a few times. The chain is built from TRBV20-1 and TRBJ1-2, with D unclear. V was clipped by 3 bases and J by 7 bases, with 9 bases between them. This CDR3 has 11 residues. The germline V gene encodes CDR1 DFQATT and CDR2 SNEGSKA (reference sequence). The CDR3 DNA reads TGCAGTGCTAGCCCCACAGTTGGCTACACCTTC. Encoded protein: CSASPTVGYTF.

This chain links TRBV11-2 with TRBJ2-7; the D gene is possibly TRBD1 (5 bases). Trimming took off 0 bases at V and 5 bases at J, with 14 bases between the two ends. Germline V gene lookup returns CDR1 SGHAT and CDR2 FQNNGV. This CDR3 contains 15 residues. The CDR3 region is CASSLDGAGTDEQYF. CDR3 bases: TGTGCCAGCAGCTTAGATGGGGCAGGAACGGACGAGCAGTACTTC.

J is TRBJ1-2 and V is TRBV12-3 or TRBV12-4; D ambiguous. CDR3 length equals 12 residues. V dropped 4 bases and J dropped 2 bases, with 5 bases sitting between them. The chain's CDR3 is CASSSTNYGYTF. Here the CDR3 DNA reads TGTGCCAGCAGTTCAACAAACTATGGCTACACCTTC.

This chain links TRBV6-4 with TRBJ2-3; TRBD2 agrees at 12 bases. With V trimmed by 7 bases and J by 0 bases, 11 bases remained unmatched. The CDR3 length is 18 residues. CDR1 and CDR2 (germline): MRHNA, SNTAGT. In DNA, the CDR3 is TGTGCCAGCACCAATCACGGACTAGCGGGGATAAGCACAGATACGCAGTATTTT. Translated, it gives CASTNHGLAGISTDTQYF.

In this sample, this clone turned up a few times. This chain uses TRBV4-1 with TRBJ1-1; tentatively, D is TRBD1 (6 bases). The CDR3 has 15 residues. The V gene lost 3 bases and the J gene lost 5 bases, with 16 bases spanning the gap. Germline V gene sequence: CDR1 MGHRA, CDR2 YSYEKL. CDR3 sequence: CASSQASGARTEAFF. CDR3 bases: TGCGCCAGCAGCCAGGCTTCGGGGGCGCGGACTGAAGCTTTCTTT.

This rearrangement joins TRBV5-1 to TRBJ2-1; D is unclear. Per the germline V gene, CDR1 is SGHRS and CDR2 is YFSETQ. The CDR3 extends over 11 amino acids. V was clipped by 7 bases and J by 6 bases, with 8 bases between them. CDR3 bases: TGCGCCAGCCTACATGGCAATGAGCAGTTCTTC. Translated, it gives CASLHGNEQFF.

The chain recombines TRBV29-1 with TRBJ2-1; 8 bases are shared with TRBD1. This CDR3 has 16 residues. Germline loops: CDR1 SQVTM, CDR2 ANQGSEA. Losses at the gene ends were 3 bases for V and 2 bases for J; bases not matched to a gene: 9. CDR3 residues: CSVEASDRATYNEQFF. The CDR3 DNA reads as TGCAGCGTTGAGGCCTCGGACAGGGCCACCTACAATGAGCAGTTCTTC.

A few counts support this clone. The gene calls are TRBV5-1 and TRBJ2-7, with D tentatively TRBD1 (6 bases). The germline gives CDR1 SGHRS, CDR2 YFSETQ. This CDR3 is 15 amino acids long. Trimming pared 4 bases from V and 3 bases from J, leaving 17 bases between. As DNA, the CDR3 is TGCGCCAGCAGCCCAGAAGACAGGAGAGACTACGAGCAGTACTTC. It translates to CASSPEDRRDYEQYF.

The count of this clone is one. CDR3 sequence: CASSLALDRGGYGYTF. The CDR3 nucleotides are TGTGCCAGCAGCTTAGCGCTGGACAGGGGCGGCTATGGCTACACCTTC. This chain links TRBV11-1 with TRBJ1-2; TRBD1 matches 9 bases. V was clipped by 0 bases and J by 4 bases; unmatched bases: 6. The germline V gene has CDR1 SGHAT and CDR2 FQDESV (reference sequence). The length of the CDR3 is 16 residues.

This chain uses TRBV9 with TRBJ2-1, with TRBD2 matching over 7 bases. Germline V gene data show CDR1 as SGDLS and CDR2 as YYNGEE. V shed 3 bases, J shed 10 bases, and the junction held 10 bases outside the gene matches. This CDR3 has 14 residues. The CDR3 loop reads CASSAMDLGGEQFF. DNA of the CDR3: TGTGCCAGCAGCGCTATGGACTTGGGGGGGGAGCAGTTCTTC. The variable domain in full, with the rest retrieved from reference TRBV9 and TRBJ2-1, is DSGVTQTPKHLITATGQRVTLRCSPRSGDLSVYWYQQSLDQGLQFLIQYYNGEERAKGNILERFSAQQFPDLHSELNLSSLELGDSALYFCASSAMDLGGEQFFGPGTRLTVL.

The chain links TRBV18 to TRBJ2-1; perhaps TRBD1 as D (6 bases). V dropped 0 bases and J dropped 4 bases, with 10 bases sitting between them. The CDR3 is 15 residues long. The V gene's germline CDR1 is KGHSH and CDR2 LQKENI. The chain's CDR3 is CASSPPQGIYNEQFF. The CDR3 region has the DNA TGTGCCAGCTCACCACCACAGGGAATATACAATGAGCAGTTCTTC.

In its sample, this clone is medium-sized. V usage is TRBV15 and J usage is TRBJ2-7; TRBD1 matches 9 bases. CDR1 is LNHNV and CDR2 is YYDKDF in the germline V gene (reference sequence). The length of the CDR3 is 14 residues. Trimming removed 3 bases from V and 6 bases from J; junction bases left unmatched: 6. The CDR3 here is CATSRGQGGREQYF. CDR3 bases: TGTGCCACCAGCAGGGGACAGGGTGGGCGCGAGCAGTACTTC.

This chain connects TRBV29-1 to TRBJ2-5; D is possibly TRBD2 (6 bases). The CDR3 has 13 residues. Per germline, CDR1 SQVTM and CDR2 ANQGSEA. Trimming pared 3 bases from V and 5 bases from J, leaving 13 bases between. DNA for the CDR3: TGCAGCGTTGACGCCAGTCGGGGGGAGACCCAGTACTTC. Protein sequence: CSVDASRGETQYF.

The chain carries TRBV7-8 and TRBJ1-5; D call uncertain. V lost 2 bases and J lost 7, with 9 bases in between. Per the germline V gene, CDR1 is SGHVS and CDR2 is FQNEAQ. The CDR3 runs 13 residues. CDR3 sequence: CASSLPGGQPQHF. The CDR3 nucleotides read TGTGCCAGCAGCTTACCGGGCGGGCAGCCCCAGCATTTT.

The rearrangement joins TRBV5-1 to TRBJ1-4; D unclear. Per the germline V gene, CDR1 is SGHRS and CDR2 is YFSETQ. The V end was cut by 0 bases, the J end by 1 base, with 7 bases between. The CDR3 runs 15 residues. The CDR3 DNA sequence: TGCGCCAGCAGCTTGGTCGGGGAAACTAATGAAAAACTGTTTTTT. It yields the protein CASSLVGETNEKLFF. Complete variable domain (other parts from reference TRBV5-1 and TRBJ1-4): KAGVTQTPRYLIKTRGQQVTLSCSPISGHRSVSWYQQTPGQGLQFLFEYFSETQRNKGNFPGRFSGRQFSNSRSEMNVSTLELGDSALYLCASSLVGETNEKLFFGSGTQLSVL.

V usage is TRBV5-1 and J usage is TRBJ2-5; the D gene is possibly TRBD2 (6 bases). Trimming took 3 bases from V and 1 from J, leaving 16 bases between them. This CDR3 comprises 16 residues. Germline CDR1 is SGHRS and CDR2 is YFSETQ. The CDR3 DNA sequence: TGCGCCAGCAGCTCTGGGGGGACTGGGAGCCAAGAGACCCAGTACTTC. It is translated as CASSSGGTGSQETQYF. Full variable domain (rest looked up from reference TRBV5-1 and TRBJ2-5): KAGVTQTPRYLIKTRGQQVTLSCSPISGHRSVSWYQQTPGQGLQFLFEYFSETQRNKGNFPGRFSGRQFSNSRSEMNVSTLELGDSALYLCASSSGGTGSQETQYFGPGTRLLVL.

The V and J genes are TRBV15 and TRBJ1-3, with D possibly TRBD1 on 5 matching bases. This CDR3 has 16 residues. From germline, CDR1 is LNHNV and CDR2 YYDKDF (reference sequence). V was cut by 0 bases and J by 1 base, with 10 bases left in between. The CDR3 nucleotides read TGTGCCACCAGCAGAGACGGGACGGGGTCTGGAAACACCATATATTTT. It is translated as CATSRDGTGSGNTIYF.